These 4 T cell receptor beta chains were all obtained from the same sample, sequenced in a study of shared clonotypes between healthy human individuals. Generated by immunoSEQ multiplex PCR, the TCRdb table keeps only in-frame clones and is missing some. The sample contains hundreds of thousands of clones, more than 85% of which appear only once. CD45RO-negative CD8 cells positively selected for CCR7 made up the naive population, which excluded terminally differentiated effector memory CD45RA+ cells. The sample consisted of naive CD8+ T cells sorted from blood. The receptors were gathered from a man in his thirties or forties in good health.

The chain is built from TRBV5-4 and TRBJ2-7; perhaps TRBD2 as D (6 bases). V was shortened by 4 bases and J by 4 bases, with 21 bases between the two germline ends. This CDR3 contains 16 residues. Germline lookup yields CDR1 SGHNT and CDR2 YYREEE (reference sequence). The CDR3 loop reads CASSLGAEGLAYEQYF. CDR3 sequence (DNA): TGTGCCAGCAGCCTGGGCGCCGAGGGACTGGCTTACGAGCAGTACTTC.

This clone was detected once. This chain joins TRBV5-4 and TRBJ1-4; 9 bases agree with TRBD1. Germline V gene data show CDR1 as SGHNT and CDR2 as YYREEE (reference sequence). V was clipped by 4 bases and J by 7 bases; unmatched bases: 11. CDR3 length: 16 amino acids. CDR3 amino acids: CASSRAGQGLGEKLFF. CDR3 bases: TGTGCCAGCAGCAGAGCGGGACAGGGTCTGGGTGAAAAACTGTTTTTT.

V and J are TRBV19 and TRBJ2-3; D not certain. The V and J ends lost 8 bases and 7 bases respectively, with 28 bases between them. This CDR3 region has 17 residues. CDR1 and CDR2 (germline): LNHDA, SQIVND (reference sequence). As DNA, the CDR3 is TGTGCCAGTGGCCCTGATGGTAACTCGCCTTGGCCGAATACGCAGTATTTT. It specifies CASGPDGNSPWPNTQYF.

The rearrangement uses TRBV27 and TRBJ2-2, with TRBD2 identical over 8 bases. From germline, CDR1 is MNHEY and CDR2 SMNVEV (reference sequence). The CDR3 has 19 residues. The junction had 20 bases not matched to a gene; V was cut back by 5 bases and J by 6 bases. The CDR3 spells CASSPSLSGSSYVAGELFF. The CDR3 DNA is TGTGCCAGCAGTCCCTCCCTGAGCGGGAGTTCTTATGTTGCCGGGGAGCTGTTTTTT.